A single sample is the source of the 21 T cell receptor beta chains below, sequenced in a study of CD8 T cells in Susac syndrome. Reverse transcription of about 0.5 to 1 ug RNA was performed with random hexamers. MiXCR was run by TCRdb on the immunoSEQ multiplex PCR reads, yielding one entry per CDR3 protein. The repertoire holds around 300,000 distinct CDR3 sequences, with approximately 90% as singletons. Sequencing input: CD4+ T cells from PBMCs. The receptors originated from a human donor with multiple sclerosis.

This clonotype occurred a few times. This rearrangement joins TRBV6-5 to TRBJ1-6; D gene uncertain. CDR3 size: 14 residues. V was clipped by 5 bases and J by 12 bases, with 17 bases between them. Germline V gene data show CDR1 as MNHEY and CDR2 as SVGAGI. Here the CDR3 DNA reads TGTGCCAGCAGTCTCGACACTGGTGGTATACCCCTCCACTTT. Translating it yields CASSLDTGGIPLHF.

This clonotype was counted once. The V gene is TRBV5-1, the J gene TRBJ2-1; TRBD1 or TRBD2 may be the D gene (5 bases each). The V end lost 6 bases, the J end lost 4 bases, and 14 bases lay between the germline ends. This CDR3 is 14 amino acids long. Germline V gene lookup returns CDR1 SGHRS and CDR2 YFSETQ. The chain's CDR3 is CASNTGTQYNEQFF. DNA for the CDR3: TGCGCCAGCAATACCGGGACCCAGTACAATGAGCAGTTCTTC.

The V and J genes are TRBV6-2 or TRBV6-3 and TRBJ1-1; D unresolved. CDR1 MNHEY and CDR2 SVGEGT come from the germline V gene. CDR3 size: 18 residues. Trimming cost V 2 bases and J 0 bases, with 19 bases left between them. The CDR3 DNA reads as TGTGCCAGCAGTTACGGATTCGCGCTCTACCATATGAACACTGAAGCTTTCTTT. The encoded protein is CASSYGFALYHMNTEAFF.

The chain has TRBV3-1 and TRBJ2-1, with TRBD1 matching over 10 bases. This CDR3 is 14 amino acids long. In germline, CDR1 is LGHDT, CDR2 YNNKEL (reference sequence). V was pared by 1 base and J by 12 bases, with 6 bases of the junction left unmatched. The CDR3 loop is CASSQGDRGRGQFF. DNA of the CDR3: TGTGCCAGCAGCCAAGGAGACAGGGGGCGCGGGCAGTTCTTC.

The chain couples TRBV12-3 or TRBV12-4 to TRBJ1-1; weak D call: TRBD1 (5 bases). V was cut by 6 bases and J by 3 bases, with 14 bases left in between. The CDR3 totals 14 residues. The CDR3 is CASRTGPGDTEAFF. The CDR3 DNA is TGTGCCAGCAGGACCGGACCGGGGGACACTGAAGCTTTCTTT.

The chain recombines TRBV30 with TRBJ1-2; 8 nucleotides match TRBD1. V trimming: 5 bases; J trimming: 8 bases; junction bases outside the gene matches: 7. This CDR3 region has 12 residues. Germline V gene lookup returns CDR1 GTSNPN and CDR2 SVGIG (reference sequence). CDR3 DNA sequence: TGTGCCTGGGCAGGGGGCGCGGGAGGCTACACCTTC. Amino acid sequence: CAWAGGAGGYTF.

The rearrangement uses TRBV6-1 and TRBJ2-2; D is possibly TRBD1 (5 bases). This CDR3 spans 13 amino acids. Germline loops: CDR1 MNHNS, CDR2 SASEGT. V was pared by 8 bases and J by 5 bases, with 12 bases between. CDR3 in amino acids: CASLPGRTGELFF. CDR3 coding DNA: TGTGCCAGCCTCCCAGGGCGGACCGGGGAGCTGTTTTTT.

The genes are TRBV28 and TRBJ2-1; D is possibly TRBD1 or TRBD2 (6 bases each). The V end lost 6 bases, the J end lost 0 bases, and 15 bases lay between the germline ends. Germline CDR1 is MDHEN and CDR2 is SYDVKM. The CDR3 extends over 16 amino acids. The CDR3 sequence: CASRRRDTYSYNEQFF. Here the CDR3 DNA reads TGTGCCAGCAGACGGAGGGACACTTACTCCTACAATGAGCAGTTCTTC. The variable domain in full, with the rest retrieved from reference TRBV28 and TRBJ2-1, is DVKVTQSSRYLVKRTGEKVFLECVQDMDHENMFWYRQDPGLGLRLIYFSYDVKMKEKGDIPEGYSVSREKKERFSLILESASTNQTSMYLCASRRRDTYSYNEQFFGPGTRLTVL.

This rearrangement joins TRBV6-1 to TRBJ2-3; no clear D gene. CDR3 length: 13 amino acids. The ends were cut back, 4 bases at V and 3 bases at J, with 8 bases in the middle. Germline CDR1 MNHNS, CDR2 SASEGT. The CDR3 DNA sequence: TGTGCCAGCAGTGCCATATTTACAGATACGCAGTATTTT. This codes for CASSAIFTDTQYF.

This clonotype occurred a few times. The rearrangement joins TRBV11-2 to TRBJ1-1; no firm D call. The CDR3 covers 15 residues. V lost 1 base to trimming and J lost 1 base, with 10 bases between them. Germline CDR1 reads SGHAT; CDR2 reads FQNNGV. The CDR3 region has the DNA TGTGCCAGCAGCTTAGTTCTACCCTCGAACACTGAAGCTTTCTTT. Residues: CASSLVLPSNTEAFF.

This clonotype was detected once. The chain recombines TRBV5-1 with TRBJ2-7, with D unclear. Trimming pared 1 base from V and 5 bases from J, leaving 13 bases between. Germline V lookup: CDR1 SGHRS, CDR2 YFSETQ. This CDR3 comprises 14 residues. The CDR3 DNA follows: TGCGCCAGCAGCTTGCGGGCCAGGTCGGACGAGCAGTACTTC. This encodes CASSLRARSDEQYF.

The rearrangement joins TRBV5-4 to TRBJ2-1; 7 bases match TRBD2. The CDR3 is 14 residues long. With 1 base clipped from V and 4 bases from J, the junction kept 2 bases outside the gene matches. Germline lookup yields CDR1 SGHNT and CDR2 YYREEE (reference sequence). Here the CDR3 reads CASSLRTSYNEQFF. CDR3 in DNA: TGTGCCAGCAGCTTGCGGACTAGTTACAATGAGCAGTTCTTC.

The V and J genes are TRBV7-2 and TRBJ1-4, with D possibly TRBD1 on 6 matching bases. The CDR3 extends over 14 amino acids. Germline values: CDR1 SGHTA, CDR2 FQGNSA. Trimming pared 5 bases from V and 6 bases from J, leaving 13 bases between. This CDR3 is CASSPGGGYEKLFF. The CDR3 coding sequence is TGTGCCAGCAGCCCCGGTGGGGGCTATGAAAAACTGTTTTTT.

The V and J genes are TRBV12-3 or TRBV12-4 and TRBJ2-3, with 10 bases aligning to TRBD2. CDR3 length: 17 residues. V shed 5 bases, J shed 4 bases, and the junction held 12 bases outside the gene matches. The CDR3 nucleotides read TGTGCCAGCAGTCAAAGGGCTAGCGGGAGAGGCGCAGATACGCAGTATTTT. It is translated as CASSQRASGRGADTQYF.

The V and J genes are TRBV20-1 and TRBJ1-3; the D is unclear. V lost 1 base and J 0 bases, leaving 4 bases between the germline ends. The CDR3 consists of 13 residues. Looked up from germline, CDR1 is DFQATT and CDR2 is SNEGSKA (reference sequence). The CDR3: CSARVGSGNTIYF. Written as DNA, the CDR3 is TGCAGTGCTAGAGTCGGCTCTGGAAACACCATATATTTT.

The rearrangement uses TRBV20-1 and TRBJ2-7; the D is unclear. The CDR3 is made up of 13 amino acids. Germline V gene lookup returns CDR1 DFQATT and CDR2 SNEGSKA (reference sequence). Trimming removed 1 base at V and 5 bases at J, with 12 bases between. For the CDR3, the DNA is TGCAGTGCTAGAGTTGTCTGGCCGCACGAGCAGTACTTC. Protein sequence: CSARVVWPHEQYF.

Here the CDR3 DNA reads TGTGCCAGCAGCCAAGCAGGCCAGGGGTACTACGAGCAGTACTTC. Its protein is CASSQAGQGYYEQYF. The chain recombines TRBV4-2 with TRBJ2-7; possible D gene TRBD1, 6 bases. V lost 1 base, J lost 3 bases, and 13 bases lay in between. Germline assignment: CDR1 LGHNA and CDR2 YNFKEQ. CDR3 length: 15 amino acids.

The gene calls are TRBV2 and TRBJ1-5, with a possible D match to TRBD1 (5 bases). Trimming left V 3 bases short and J 12 bases short, with 21 bases between. CDR3 length equals 15 residues. The germline V gene encodes CDR1 SNHLY and CDR2 FYNNEI. The CDR3 sequence is CASSDVGTPVASQHF. The CDR3 DNA follows: TGTGCCAGCAGTGACGTAGGGACCCCCGTGGCGAGCCAGCATTTT.

The J gene is TRBJ1-4, the V gene TRBV5-1, with 7 bases fitting TRBD1. V trimming: 4 bases; J trimming: 6 bases; junction bases outside the gene matches: 6. From germline, CDR1 is SGHRS and CDR2 YFSETQ. CDR3 length: 14 residues. In DNA form, the CDR3 reads TGCGCCAGCAGCCCGACAGGGCCCGATGAAAAACTGTTTTTT. It translates to CASSPTGPDEKLFF.

The chain uses TRBV20-1 and TRBJ2-5; possibly TRBD2 for D (7 bases). In germline, CDR1 is DFQATT, CDR2 SNEGSKA (reference sequence). The CDR3 has 12 residues. V lost 5 bases and J 3 bases, leaving 10 bases between the germline ends. In DNA form, the CDR3 reads TGCAGTGCTGGGGGGGCCGAAGAGACCCAGTACTTC. Protein: CSAGGAEETQYF.

This sequence joins TRBV10-3 and TRBJ2-7, with no clear D. From germline, CDR1 is ENHRY and CDR2 SYGVKD. V shed 2 bases and J shed 5 bases, with 4 bases lying between them. The CDR3 is made up of 11 amino acids. The CDR3 DNA reads as TGTGCCATCAGTGAGATTAACGAGCAGTACTTC. It codes for CAISEINEQYF.